This TCR beta chain was observed in a study of blood T cells in healthy people across ages. Background on the study: About one barcoded beta molecule was captured per two T cells (by template switching). Findings and caveats of the study: Unsorted PBMCs blocked a conclusive comparison of naive and antigen-experienced cells. Those diversity estimates obtained from one million T cells were thought to be underestimates.

A second PCR of 7 to 11 cycles used a sample-barcoded 5' primer and a J-beta primer mix. TCRdb reanalysed the 5' RACE reads using MiXCR and keeps one entry per CDR3 protein. The data show about 1.4 million distinct CDR3 sequences, with roughly 60% seen just once and 5% to 7% held by the top ten. Deletions cut 1 base from V and 0 bases from J, with 4 bases between. The length of the CDR3 is 13 residues. Germline assignment: CDR1 SGHTA and CDR2 FQGNSA. This clonotype was picked up many times. Its antigen is still unknown. The TCR sequence derives from a man between 18 and 29 years old in good health. This chain links TRBV7-2 with TRBJ2-7; D call uncertain. Specimen: blood. The CDR3 spells CASSLVSSYEQYF. CDR3 in DNA: TGTGCCAGCAGCTTAGTTAGCTCCTACGAGCAGTACTTC.